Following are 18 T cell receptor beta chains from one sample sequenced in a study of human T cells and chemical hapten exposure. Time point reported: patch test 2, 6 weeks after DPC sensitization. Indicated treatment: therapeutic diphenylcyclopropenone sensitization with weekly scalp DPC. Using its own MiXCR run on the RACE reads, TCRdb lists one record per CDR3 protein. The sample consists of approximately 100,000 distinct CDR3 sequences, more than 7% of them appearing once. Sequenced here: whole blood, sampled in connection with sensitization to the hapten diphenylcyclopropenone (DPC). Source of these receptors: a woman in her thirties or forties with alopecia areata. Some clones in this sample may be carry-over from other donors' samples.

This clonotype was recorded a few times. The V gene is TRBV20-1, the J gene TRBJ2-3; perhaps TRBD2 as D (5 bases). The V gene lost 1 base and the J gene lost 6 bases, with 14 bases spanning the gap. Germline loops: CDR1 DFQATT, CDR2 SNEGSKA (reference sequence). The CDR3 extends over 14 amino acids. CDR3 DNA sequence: TGCAGTGCTAGAGGTTATGGGCCGGGGGATACGCAGTATTTT. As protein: CSARGYGPGDTQYF.

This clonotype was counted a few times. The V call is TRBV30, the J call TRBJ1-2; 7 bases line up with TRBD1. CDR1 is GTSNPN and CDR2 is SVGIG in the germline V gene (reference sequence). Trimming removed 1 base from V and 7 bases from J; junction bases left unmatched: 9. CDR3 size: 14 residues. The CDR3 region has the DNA TGTGCCTGGAGTGAAAACAGGGGAATTTCTGGCTACACCTTC. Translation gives CAWSENRGISGYTF.

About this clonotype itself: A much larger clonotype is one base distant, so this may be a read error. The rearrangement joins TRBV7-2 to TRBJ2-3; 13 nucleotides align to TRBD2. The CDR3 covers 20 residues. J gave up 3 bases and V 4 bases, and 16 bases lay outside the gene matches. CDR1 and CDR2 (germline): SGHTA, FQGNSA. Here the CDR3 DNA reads TGTGCCAGCAGCTCGTTAGGAATACTAGCGGGGGGGCGGAGGACAGATACGCAGTATTTT. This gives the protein CASSSLGILAGGRRTDTQYF.

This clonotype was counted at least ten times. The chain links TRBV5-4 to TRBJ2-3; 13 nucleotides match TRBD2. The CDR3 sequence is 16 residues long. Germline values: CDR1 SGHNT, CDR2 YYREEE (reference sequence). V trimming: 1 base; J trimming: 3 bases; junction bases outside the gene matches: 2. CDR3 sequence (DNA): TGTGCCAGCAGCTTGCCGGGACTAGCGGGGACAGATACGCAGTATTTT. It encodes CASSLPGLAGTDTQYF.

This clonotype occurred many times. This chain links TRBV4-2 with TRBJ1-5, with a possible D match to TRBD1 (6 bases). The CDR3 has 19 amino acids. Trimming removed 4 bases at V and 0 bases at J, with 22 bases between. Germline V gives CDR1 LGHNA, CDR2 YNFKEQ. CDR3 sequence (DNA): TGTGCCAGCAGCCTTTACCTGTGGACAGCTCAGTATAGCAATCAGCCCCAGCATTTT. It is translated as CASSLYLWTAQYSNQPQHF.

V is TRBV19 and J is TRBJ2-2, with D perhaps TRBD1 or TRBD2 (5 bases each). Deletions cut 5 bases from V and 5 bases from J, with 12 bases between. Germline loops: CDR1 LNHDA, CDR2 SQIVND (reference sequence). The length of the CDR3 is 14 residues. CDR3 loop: CASSAGTATGELFF. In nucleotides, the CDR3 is TGTGCCAGTAGTGCCGGGACGGCAACCGGGGAGCTGTTTTTT.

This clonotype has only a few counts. The CDR3 DNA reads as TGTGCCAGCAGCCAACCAGGGCACGCCTACGAGCAGTACTTC. Translation gives CASSQPGHAYEQYF. The rearrangement links TRBV3-1 to TRBJ2-7; tentative D call: TRBD1 (5 bases). Germline V CDR1 and CDR2: LGHDT, YNNKEL (reference sequence). Trimming left V 2 bases short and J 2 bases short, with 10 bases between. There are 14 residues in the CDR3.

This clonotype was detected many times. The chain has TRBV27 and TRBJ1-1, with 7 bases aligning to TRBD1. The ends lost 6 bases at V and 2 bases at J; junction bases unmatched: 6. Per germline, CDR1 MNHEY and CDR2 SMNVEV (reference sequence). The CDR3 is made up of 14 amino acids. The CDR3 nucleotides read TGTGCCAGCAGCCCCGGGACAGCAAACACTGAAGCTTTCTTT. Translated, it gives CASSPGTANTEAFF.

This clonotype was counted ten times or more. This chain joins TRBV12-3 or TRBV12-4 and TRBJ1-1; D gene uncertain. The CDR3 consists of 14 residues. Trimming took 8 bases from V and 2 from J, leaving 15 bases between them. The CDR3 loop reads CASSTWAVNTEAFF. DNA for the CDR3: TGTGCCAGCTCAACTTGGGCGGTAAACACTGAAGCTTTCTTT.

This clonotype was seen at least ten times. The CDR3 DNA follows: TGTGCCAGTCGGACAGGAGACTCTAGCACAGATACGCAGTATTTT. It specifies CASRTGDSSTDTQYF. The chain links TRBV2 to TRBJ2-3; 7 bases agree with TRBD1. J lost 0 bases, V lost 9 bases, and 9 bases had no gene match. CDR3 length: 15 amino acids. Germline values: CDR1 SNHLY, CDR2 FYNNEI.

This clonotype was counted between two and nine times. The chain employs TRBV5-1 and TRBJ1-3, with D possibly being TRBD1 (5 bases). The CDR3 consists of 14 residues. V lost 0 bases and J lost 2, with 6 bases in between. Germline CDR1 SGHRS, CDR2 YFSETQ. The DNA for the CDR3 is TGCGCCAGCAGCTTGGGACAGACTGGAAACACCATATATTTT. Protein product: CASSLGQTGNTIYF.

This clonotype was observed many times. For the CDR3, the DNA is TGTGCCAGCAGCTCCCGACAGTATTCGAACACCGGGGAGCTGTTTTTT. As protein: CASSSRQYSNTGELFF. The rearrangement links TRBV7-2 to TRBJ2-2; maybe TRBD1 (5 bases). Germline CDR1 and CDR2: SGHTA and FQGNSA. V lost 4 bases, J lost 0 bases, and 12 bases lay in between. The CDR3 length is 16 residues.

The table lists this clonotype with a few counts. The CDR3 region has the DNA TGCGCCAGCAGTGAGAGGTGGACAGATACGCAGTATTTT. Translating gives CASSERWTDTQYF. J is TRBJ2-3 and V is TRBV10-1, with D unclear. Trimming left V 2 bases short and J 3 bases short, with 6 bases between. The CDR3 extends over 13 amino acids. Germline V gene lookup returns CDR1 WNHNN and CDR2 SYGVQD (reference sequence).

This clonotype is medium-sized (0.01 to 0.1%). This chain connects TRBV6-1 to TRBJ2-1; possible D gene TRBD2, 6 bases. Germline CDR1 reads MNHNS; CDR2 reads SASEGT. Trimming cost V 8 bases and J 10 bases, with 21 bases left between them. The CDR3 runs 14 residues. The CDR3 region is CASAKGAEGGEQFF. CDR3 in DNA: TGTGCCAGCGCAAAAGGGGCGGAGGGAGGAGAGCAGTTCTTC.

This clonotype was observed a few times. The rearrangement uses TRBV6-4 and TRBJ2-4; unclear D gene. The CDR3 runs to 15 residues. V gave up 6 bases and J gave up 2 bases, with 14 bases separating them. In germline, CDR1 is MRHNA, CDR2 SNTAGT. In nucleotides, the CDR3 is TGTGCCAGCAGGACCCCGCTGGTCCCCAAAAACATTCAGTACTTC. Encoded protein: CASRTPLVPKNIQYF.

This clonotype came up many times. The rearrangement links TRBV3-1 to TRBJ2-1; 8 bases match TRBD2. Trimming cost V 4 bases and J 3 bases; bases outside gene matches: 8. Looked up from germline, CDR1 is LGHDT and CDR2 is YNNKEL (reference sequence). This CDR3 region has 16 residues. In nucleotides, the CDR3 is TGTGCCAGCAGCCCGGTCGGGGGGGGCCGCTACAATGAGCAGTTCTTC. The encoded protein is CASSPVGGGRYNEQFF.

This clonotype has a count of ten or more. The CDR3 DNA is TGCAGCGTTGACCGGTCTCCCGACTTAGCTAACTATGGCTACACCTTC. Translated, it gives CSVDRSPDLANYGYTF. The rearrangement links TRBV29-1 to TRBJ1-2; unclear D gene. CDR1 and CDR2 (germline): SQVTM, ANQGSEA. The V end lost 3 bases, the J end lost 0 bases, and 17 bases lay between the germline ends. The CDR3 has 16 amino acids.

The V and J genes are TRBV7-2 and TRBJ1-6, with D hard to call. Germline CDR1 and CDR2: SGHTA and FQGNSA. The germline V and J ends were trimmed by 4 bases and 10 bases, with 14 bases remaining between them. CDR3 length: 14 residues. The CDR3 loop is CASSSDGLVSPLHF. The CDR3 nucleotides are TGTGCCAGCAGCTCGGACGGATTGGTGTCACCCCTCCACTTT.